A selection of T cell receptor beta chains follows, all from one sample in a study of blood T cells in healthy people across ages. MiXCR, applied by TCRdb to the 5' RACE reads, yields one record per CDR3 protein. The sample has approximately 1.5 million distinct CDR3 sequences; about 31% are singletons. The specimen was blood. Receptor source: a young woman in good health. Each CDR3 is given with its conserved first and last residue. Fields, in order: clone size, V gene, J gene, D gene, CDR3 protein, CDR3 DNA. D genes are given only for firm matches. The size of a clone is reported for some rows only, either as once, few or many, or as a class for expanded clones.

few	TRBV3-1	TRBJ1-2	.	CASGWGEGGYTF	TGTGCCAGTGGTTGGGGGGAAGGTGGCTACACCTTC
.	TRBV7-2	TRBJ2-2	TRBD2	CASSFLRGGATGELFF	TGTGCCAGCAGCTTTCTGCGCGGGGGGGCAACCGGGGAGCTGTTTTTT
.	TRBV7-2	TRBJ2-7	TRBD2	CASSQTGLAGEQYF	TGTGCCAGCAGCCAAACGGGACTAGCGGGCGAGCAGTACTTC
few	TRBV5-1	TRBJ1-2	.	CASSLSQGEGGYTF	TGCGCCAGCAGCTTGTCACAGGGCGAAGGGGGCTACACCTTC
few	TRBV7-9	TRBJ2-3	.	CASSILAYTDTQYF	TGTGCCAGCAGCATACTAGCTTACACAGATACGCAGTATTTT
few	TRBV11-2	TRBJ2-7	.	CASSLGWLGAYEQYF	TGTGCCAGCAGCCTCGGTTGGCTAGGAGCCTACGAGCAGTACTTC
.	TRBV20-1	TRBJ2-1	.	CSARTDYNEQFF	TGCAGTGCTAGGACAGACTACAATGAGCAGTTCTTC
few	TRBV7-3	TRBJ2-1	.	CASSLSPRSGAFDEQFF	TGTGCCAGCAGCTTATCCCCGAGGTCGGGAGCTTTCGATGAGCAGTTCTTC
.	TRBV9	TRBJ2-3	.	CASSVAGTNRDTQYF	TGTGCCAGCAGCGTAGCAGGGACGAATAGGGATACGCAGTATTTT
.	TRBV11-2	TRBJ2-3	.	CAASRTDTQYF	TGTGCCGCCAGCCGCACAGATACGCAGTATTTT
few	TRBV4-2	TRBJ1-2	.	CASSQGGQGLGYTF	TGTGCCAGCAGCCAAGGGGGGCAGGGGTTGGGCTACACCTTC
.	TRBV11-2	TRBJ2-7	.	CASSSPTYSYEQYF	TGTGCCAGCAGCTCCCCGACGTACTCCTACGAGCAGTACTTC
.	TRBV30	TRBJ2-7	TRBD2	CAWKGLAGVEQYF	TGTGCCTGGAAGGGACTAGCGGGAGTCGAGCAGTACTTC
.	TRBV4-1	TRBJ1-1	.	CASSQVGGHTEAFF	TGCGCCAGCAGCCAAGTGGGGGGCCACACTGAAGCTTTCTTT
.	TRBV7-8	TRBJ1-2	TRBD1	CASSPMKSTGAAPRNHGHTF	TGTGCCAGCAGCCCCATGAAATCCACAGGGGCGGCACCACGAAACCATGGCCACACCTTC
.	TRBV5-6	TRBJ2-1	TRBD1	CASSLTGQGRYNEQFF	TGTGCCAGCAGCTTGACCGGACAGGGCCGATACAATGAGCAGTTCTTC
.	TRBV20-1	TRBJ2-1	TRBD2	CSASIAGGSYNEQFF	TGCAGTGCTTCTATAGCGGGAGGGTCCTACAATGAGCAGTTCTTC
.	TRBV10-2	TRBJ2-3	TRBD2	CASTPQGGRGTDTQYF	TGCGCCAGCACTCCCCAGGGCGGGAGAGGCACAGATACGCAGTATTTT
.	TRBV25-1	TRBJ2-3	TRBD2	CASSERREGSDTQYF	TGTGCCAGCAGTGAACGGAGGGAGGGGTCAGATACGCAGTATTTT
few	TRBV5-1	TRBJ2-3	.	CASSLGSQALSTDTQYF	TGCGCCAGCAGCTTGGGTTCCCAGGCCCTCAGCACAGATACGCAGTATTTT
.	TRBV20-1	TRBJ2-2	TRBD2	CSARGLAGAFGELFF	TGCAGTGCTAGAGGACTAGCGGGAGCCTTCGGGGAGCTGTTTTTT
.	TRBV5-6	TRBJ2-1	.	CVSSFPSYSYNEQFF	TGTGTCAGCAGCTTTCCTTCCTACTCCTACAATGAGCAGTTCTTC
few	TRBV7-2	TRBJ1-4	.	CASSSPGIRSEKLFF	TGTGCCAGCAGCTCGCCGGGGATCAGGTCCGAAAAACTGTTTTTT
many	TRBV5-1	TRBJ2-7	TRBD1	CASSRSGGKNYEQYF	TGCGCCAGCAGCCGATCAGGGGGCAAGAACTACGAGCAGTACTTC
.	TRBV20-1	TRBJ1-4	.	CSASGRSFEGKLFF	TGCAGTGCTAGTGGAAGGAGTTTCGAGGGGAAACTGTTTTTT
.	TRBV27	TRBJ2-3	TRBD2	CASSRGTSGTLQYF	TGTGCCAGCAGCCGTGGGACTAGCGGGACGCTGCAGTATTTT
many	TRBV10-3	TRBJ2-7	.	CAISPNAYEQYF	TGTGCCATCAGTCCTAATGCCTACGAGCAGTACTTC
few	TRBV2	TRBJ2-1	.	CASSGRFDNEQFF	TGTGCCAGCAGTGGCAGGTTTGACAATGAGCAGTTCTTC
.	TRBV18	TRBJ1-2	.	CASSPGTGPEAGYTF	TGTGCCAGCTCACCAGGAACGGGCCCCGAGGCTGGCTACACCTTC
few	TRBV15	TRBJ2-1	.	CAAGSGVAYNEQFF	TGTGCCGCGGGGTCAGGGGTCGCTTACAATGAGCAGTTCTTC
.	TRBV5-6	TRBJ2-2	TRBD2	CASSPGTSYTGELFF	TGTGCCAGCAGCCCCGGGACTAGCTACACCGGGGAGCTGTTTTTT
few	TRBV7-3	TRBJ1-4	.	CASSLISKGNSSVEKLFF	TGTGCCAGCAGCTTAATTTCGAAGGGAAATAGTTCGGTTGAAAAACTGTTTTTT
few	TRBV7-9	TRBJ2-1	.	CASTGSGTYNEQFF	TGTGCCAGCACGGGGTCCGGAACCTACAATGAGCAGTTCTTC
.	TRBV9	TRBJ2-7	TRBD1	CASSAQTGGYEQYF	TGTGCCAGCAGCGCCCAGACAGGGGGCTACGAGCAGTACTTC
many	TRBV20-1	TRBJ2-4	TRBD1	CSARGQGVNIQYF	TGCAGTGCTAGAGGCCAGGGGGTGAACATTCAGTACTTC
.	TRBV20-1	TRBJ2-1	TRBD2	CSVPSIAGLSNEQFF	TGCAGTGTACCGAGCATAGCGGGGCTTAGCAATGAGCAGTTCTTC
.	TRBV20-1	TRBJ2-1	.	CSARYAGNHNEQFF	TGCAGTGCTAGGTACGCTGGTAACCACAATGAGCAGTTCTTC
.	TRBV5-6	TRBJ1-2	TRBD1	CASTSSLPGGGYGYTF	TGTGCCAGCACATCGTCCCTCCCAGGGGGTGGTTATGGCTACACCTTC
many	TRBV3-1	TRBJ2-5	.	CASSQDSAGETQYF	TGTGCCAGCAGCCAAGATTCGGCAGGGGAGACCCAGTACTTC
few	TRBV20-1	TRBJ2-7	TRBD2	CSARAPGTSAYEQYF	TGCAGTGCACGGGCGCCCGGGACTAGCGCATACGAGCAGTACTTC
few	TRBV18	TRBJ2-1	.	CASSPWSNQDEQFF	TGTGCCAGCTCACCATGGTCTAACCAGGATGAGCAGTTCTTC